This paragraph covers one T cell receptor beta chain sequence. This specimen belongs to a study of blood T cell repertoires in COVID-19. As for the study in general: Acute and convalescent COVID-19 specimens originated in the United States, Italy and Spain.

As handled by the study authors: Estimation of nucleated cell counts relied on the amplification of reference gene primers. The repertoire was sequenced with immunoSEQ multiplex PCR; TCRdb's copy has only in-frame clones and lacks some. The V and J calls and clone size are taken from that table; D and trimming were inferred from the DNA. The sample includes roughly 180,000 clones, under 85% of them seen just once. During active infection, Seattle patients enrolled and were then monitored through disease. CDR1 is SGHTA and CDR2 is FQGNSA in the germline V gene. The trim removed 2 bases at V and 4 bases at J, leaving 10 bases unmatched. The CDR3 sequence is 16 residues long.

The TCR comes from a man older than 75 with COVID-19, enrolled during active disease. The genes are TRBV7-2 and TRBJ2-5; 7 bases agree with TRBD2. The specimen sequenced was peripheral blood. The chain's CDR3 is CASSLTSAGRRETQYF. The CDR3 bases are TGTGCCAGCAGCTTAACTAGCGCCGGGAGGCGAGAGACCCAGTACTTC.